The 7 T cell receptor beta chains reported below all come from one sample, sequenced in a study of cytomegalovirus exposure and HLA in healthy donors. PCR primers comprised 60 Vbeta and 13 Jbeta primers. Method: immunoSEQ multiplex PCR; TCRdb's copy keeps in-frame clones and lacks some. This sample has some 180,000 clones, with about 10% found just once. The sample comprised PBMCs. Source of these receptors: a woman in her 30s in good health and CMV-seropositive.

The chain carries TRBV5-1 and TRBJ1-1, with a tentative D call TRBD1 (6 bases). Trimming took 4 bases from V and 1 from J, leaving 8 bases between them. The CDR3 spans 13 residues. Per the germline V gene, CDR1 is SGHRS and CDR2 is YFSETQ. CDR3 bases: TGCGCCAGCAGCCCGACAGGGAACACTGAAGCTTTCTTT. Protein: CASSPTGNTEAFF.

Notes on this clone: At one end, the junction sequence differs from germline, possibly due to a read error. V usage is TRBV25-1 and J usage is TRBJ1-4, with D possibly being TRBD1 (6 bases). Germline-derived CDR1 and CDR2 are MGHDK and SYGVNS. This CDR3 has 13 amino acids. The CDR3 nucleotides read TGTACCAGCAGTGCCCGATACACTACAGGGAGGTTTTTT. Encoded protein: CTSSARYTTGRFF.

The table lists this clone with a few counts. The CDR3 is CASSMPTGGGTEAFF. CDR3 nucleotides: TGTGCCAGTAGTATGCCCACAGGGGGCGGAACTGAAGCTTTCTTT. The chain recombines TRBV19 with TRBJ1-1; 9 nucleotides match TRBD1. Per germline, CDR1 LNHDA and CDR2 SQIVND (reference sequence). Germline trimming cut 3 bases from V and 5 bases from J; bases unmatched to any gene: 7. This CDR3 has 15 amino acids.

This clone was counted at least ten times. The CDR3 sequence: CASSLFGDRGMNTEAFF. The CDR3 region has the DNA TGTGCCAGCAGCTTGTTTGGGGACAGGGGAATGAACACTGAAGCTTTCTTT. The chain couples TRBV7-9 to TRBJ1-1; TRBD1 agrees at 10 bases. Germline lookup yields CDR1 SEHNR and CDR2 FQNEAQ (reference sequence). This CDR3 spans 17 amino acids. J was trimmed by 0 bases and V by 3 bases; bases with no gene match: 7.

This clone has more than one count but fewer than ten. The DNA of the CDR3 is TGTGCCAGCCCGGGACTAGCGGGAGTTGACGACAATGAGCAGTTCTTC. Residues: CASPGLAGVDDNEQFF. The chain employs TRBV7-9 and TRBJ2-1; 14 nucleotides agree with TRBD2. Germline-derived CDR1 and CDR2 are SEHNR and FQNEAQ (reference sequence). This CDR3 spans 16 amino acids. The junction had 8 bases not matched to a gene; V was cut back by 8 bases and J by 5 bases.

This clone was counted between two and nine times. The rearrangement links TRBV30 to TRBJ2-2; TRBD2 matches at 10 bases. The CDR3 is 16 amino acids. Germline values: CDR1 GTSNPN, CDR2 SVGIG (reference sequence). Unmatched junction bases numbered 11, after V lost 3 bases and J lost 7 bases. This CDR3 reads CAWSRHRTSGGGELFF. In nucleotides, the CDR3 is TGTGCCTGGAGCCGACACAGGACTAGCGGTGGCGGGGAGCTGTTTTTT. Complete variable domain (other parts from reference TRBV30 and TRBJ2-2): SQTIHQWPATLVQPVGSPLSLECTVEGTSNPNLYWYRQAAGRGLQLLFYSVGIGQISSEVPQNLSASRPQDRQFILSSKKLLLSDSGFYLCAWSRHRTSGGGELFFGEGSRLTVL.

This clone has only a few counts. The chain carries TRBV6-1 and TRBJ2-5, with TRBD2 identical over 8 bases. The junction had 3 bases not matched to a gene; V was cut back by 8 bases and J by 1 base. Germline CDR1 is MNHNS and CDR2 is SASEGT. This CDR3 is 13 amino acids long. The CDR3 nucleotides read TGTGCCAGCTCCGGGACTAGCCAAGAGACCCAGTACTTC. Its protein is CASSGTSQETQYF.